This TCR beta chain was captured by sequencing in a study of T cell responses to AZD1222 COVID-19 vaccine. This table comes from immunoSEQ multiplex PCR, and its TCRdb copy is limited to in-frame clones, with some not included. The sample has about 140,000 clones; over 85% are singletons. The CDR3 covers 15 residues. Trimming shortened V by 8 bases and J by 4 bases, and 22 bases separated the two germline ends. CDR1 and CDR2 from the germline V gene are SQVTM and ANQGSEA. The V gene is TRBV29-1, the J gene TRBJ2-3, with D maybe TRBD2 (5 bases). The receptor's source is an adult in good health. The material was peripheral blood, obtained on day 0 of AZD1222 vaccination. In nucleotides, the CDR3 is TGCAGCATCAATGGACTCTCCTCCTCGGCAGATACGCAGTATTTT. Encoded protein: CSINGLSSSADTQYF.